The sequence of this TCR beta chain was determined in a study of CD8 T cells in ankylosing spondylitis. Study-wide results and caveats: There was a TCR beta motif, made of several highly homologous variants, that appeared characteristic of ankylosing spondylitis blood.

One entry per CDR3 protein, called by TCRdb with MiXCR from the 5' RACE reads. The profile shows fewer than 550,000 distinct CDR3 sequences, roughly 5.2% of them singletons. On this clonotype: Its matching antigen is unknown.

CDR1 and CDR2 (germline): SGHAT, FQNNGV. V was cut by 8 bases and J by 1 base, with 18 bases left in between. This CDR3 comprises 15 residues. This clonotype originated in a male donor with ankylosing spondylitis. Material for sequencing was blood, either unsorted or a sorted T cell fraction (not recorded which). The rearrangement links TRBV11-2 to TRBJ2-7, with a possible D match to TRBD1 (6 bases). The CDR3 DNA follows: TGTGCCAGCGCCCTTACCCGGACAGCGTCCTACGAGCAGTACTTC. Translating it yields CASALTRTASYEQYF.